The 25 T cell receptor beta chains below were found in one sample sequenced in a study of shared clonotypes between healthy human individuals. This table comes from immunoSEQ multiplex PCR, and its TCRdb copy is limited to in-frame clones, with some not included. The table has approximately 530,000 clones, about 96% seen once. The sample was naive CD4+ T cells sorted from blood. Noted subset: CD45RA+ positively selected. These receptors were taken from a young woman in good health.

V usage is TRBV5-6 and J usage is TRBJ2-7; the D is unclear. CDR1 is SGHDT, CDR2 YYEEEE, per germline. Deletions cut 8 bases from V and 5 bases from J, with 14 bases between. This CDR3 is built from 12 residues. This CDR3 is CARFPCGHEQYF. The CDR3 DNA reads TGTGCCAGGTTCCCCTGTGGCCACGAGCAGTACTTC.

Worth noting for this clone: The same CDR3 can be traced to other DNA sequences in this sample. This sequence joins TRBV19 and TRBJ2-1, with 12 bases that match TRBD2. This CDR3 has 14 residues. The ends lost 6 bases at V and 5 bases at J; junction bases unmatched: 2. Germline V gene data show CDR1 as LNHDA and CDR2 as SQIVND (reference sequence). The CDR3 region has the DNA TGTGCCAGTAGCCGACTAGCGGGAGACAATGAGCAGTTCTTC. Translating it yields CASSRLAGDNEQFF.

The rearrangement links TRBV29-1 to TRBJ2-3; D perhaps matches TRBD2 (6 bases). Germline V CDR1 and CDR2: SQVTM, ANQGSEA. The CDR3 runs to 14 residues. The V end was cut by 4 bases, the J end by 0 bases, with 11 bases between. Here the CDR3 reads CSVVSSGSTDTQYF. CDR3 DNA sequence: TGCAGCGTTGTTTCGAGCGGGAGCACAGATACGCAGTATTTT.

Only one count was recorded for this clone. The V gene is TRBV5-1, the J gene TRBJ2-1; D may be TRBD2 (6 bases). The CDR3 consists of 15 residues. Germline CDR1 SGHRS, CDR2 YFSETQ. The germline V and J ends were trimmed by 0 bases and 3 bases, with 10 bases remaining between them. The CDR3 region is CASSLASGLYNEQFF. The CDR3 DNA is TGCGCCAGCAGCTTGGCCAGCGGGCTCTACAATGAGCAGTTCTTC.

This clone occurred once. This chain links TRBV29-1 with TRBJ1-4; TRBD1 is a possible D gene (6 bases). The CDR3 is 12 residues long. Trimming removed 6 bases at V and 3 bases at J, with 8 bases between. The germline CDR1 and CDR2 sequences are SQVTM and ANQGSEA. The DNA of the CDR3 is TGCAGCGTGGGGGCAGCTAATGAAAAACTGTTTTTT. This sequence encodes CSVGAANEKLFF.

The rearrangement joins TRBV5-5 to TRBJ1-5; D call uncertain. The CDR3 has 14 residues. Trimming took off 4 bases at V and 1 base at J, with 9 bases between the two ends. Germline V gene sequence: CDR1 SGHKS, CDR2 YYEKEE (reference sequence). Here the CDR3 DNA reads TGTGCCAGCAGCCGCTCACTAAGCAATCAGCCCCAGCATTTT. Encoded protein: CASSRSLSNQPQHF.

This chain links TRBV5-1 with TRBJ2-1, with unresolved D. The V gene lost 0 bases and the J gene lost 7 bases, with 5 bases spanning the gap. CDR3 length equals 12 residues. CDR1 is SGHRS and CDR2 is YFSETQ in the germline V gene. CDR3 nucleotide sequence: TGCGCCAGCAGCTTGGCCTCGAATGAGCAGTTCTTC. Its protein is CASSLASNEQFF.

V gene TRBV5-1 combines with J gene TRBJ1-5; perhaps TRBD1 as D (5 bases). Germline assignment: CDR1 SGHRS and CDR2 YFSETQ. The CDR3 has 16 amino acids. The ends were cut back, 2 bases at V and 6 bases at J, with 18 bases in the middle. The chain's CDR3 is CASSFLADGACQPQHF. For the CDR3, the DNA is TGCGCCAGCAGCTTTCTGGCTGACGGGGCTTGTCAGCCCCAGCATTTT.

V and J are TRBV11-2 and TRBJ2-7; 14 positions match TRBD2. Looked up from germline, CDR1 is SGHAT and CDR2 is FQNNGV. V lost 3 bases, J lost 6 bases, and 4 bases stayed unmatched. CDR3 size: 15 residues. CDR3: CASSLGLAGVGEQYF. The DNA for the CDR3 is TGTGCCAGCAGCTTGGGACTAGCGGGAGTAGGCGAGCAGTACTTC.

The genes are TRBV7-9 and TRBJ2-7, with D unresolved. Germline CDR1 is SEHNR and CDR2 is FQNEAQ (reference sequence). There are 13 residues in the CDR3. V dropped 3 bases and J dropped 1 base, with 7 bases sitting between them. The CDR3 region has the DNA TGTGCCAGCAGCTTCGCGGTATCCTACGAGCAGTACTTC. The encoded protein is CASSFAVSYEQYF.

The chain combines TRBV4-1 with TRBJ2-7, with D perhaps being TRBD1 or TRBD2 (5 bases each). Trimming left V 3 bases short and J 6 bases short, with 9 bases between. Germline CDR1 reads MGHRA; CDR2 reads YSYEKL. This CDR3 comprises 12 residues. CDR3 sequence (DNA): TGCGCCAGCAGCCAGATTGGGGGCGAGCAGTACTTC. This gives the protein CASSQIGGEQYF.

This sequence joins TRBV18 and TRBJ1-5; tentatively, D is TRBD1 (5 bases). The CDR3 contains 13 residues. The germline V and J ends were trimmed by 3 bases and 4 bases, with 7 bases remaining between them. Looked up from germline, CDR1 is KGHSH and CDR2 is LQKENI. CDR3 in DNA: TGTGCCAGCTCACCGGGGGAGAATCAGCCCCAGCATTTT. Translated, it gives CASSPGENQPQHF.

The chain uses TRBV13 and TRBJ2-3, with 10 bases lining up with TRBD2. CDR3 length: 18 amino acids. V lost 1 base and J lost 1; bases outside the gene matches: 8. Germline V gives CDR1 PRHDT, CDR2 FYEKMQ (reference sequence). The chain's CDR3 is CASSLVALAGAGTDTQYF. CDR3 DNA sequence: TGTGCCAGCAGCTTAGTTGCTCTAGCGGGAGCGGGCACAGATACGCAGTATTTT. The full variable domain, completed using reference TRBV13 and TRBJ2-3, is AAGVIQSPRHLIKEKRETATLKCYPIPRHDTVYWYQQGPGQDPQFLISFYEKMQSDKGSIPDRFSAQQFSDYHSELNMSSLELGDSALYFCASSLVALAGAGTDTQYFGPGTRLTVL.

The genes are TRBV19 and TRBJ2-5; D remains unclear. This CDR3 comprises 14 residues. Looked up from germline, CDR1 is LNHDA and CDR2 is SQIVND (reference sequence). Between the trimmed V and J ends, which lost 1 base and 1 base, there was a span of 7 bases. The CDR3 sequence: CASSIGASQETQYF. The CDR3 coding sequence is TGTGCCAGTAGTATAGGGGCTAGCCAAGAGACCCAGTACTTC.

V gene TRBV27 combines with J gene TRBJ2-1, with D possibly matching TRBD2 (5 bases). Trimming took 4 bases from V and 4 from J, leaving 11 bases between them. Germline-derived CDR1 and CDR2 are MNHEY and SMNVEV (reference sequence). The CDR3 contains 14 residues. CDR3 DNA: TGTGCCAGCAGTTCTGGACTCTCTTACAATGAGCAGTTCTTC. Its translation: CASSSGLSYNEQFF.

This clone was observed a single time. Other DNA variants within this sample encode the same CDR3. The rearrangement joins TRBV7-9 to TRBJ1-1; weak D call: TRBD1 (5 bases). The CDR3 totals 14 residues. Germline CDR1 and CDR2: SEHNR and FQNEAQ (reference sequence). Trimming took 1 base from V and 1 from J, leaving 7 bases between them. The CDR3 bases are TGTGCCAGCAGCTTAGGGGGGTCGAACACTGAAGCTTTCTTT. Protein: CASSLGGSNTEAFF.

The rearrangement links TRBV6-6 to TRBJ1-1; tentative D call: TRBD1 (5 bases). The CDR3 runs 16 residues. Trimming took 2 bases from V and 4 from J, leaving 17 bases between them. The germline gives CDR1 MNHNY, CDR2 SVGAGI (reference sequence). The CDR3 protein is CASSYHSGRGVTEAFF. The CDR3 DNA reads TGTGCCAGCAGTTACCACTCGGGGCGGGGGGTCACTGAAGCTTTCTTT.

The chain carries TRBV27 and TRBJ2-7, with D perhaps being TRBD1 or TRBD2 (5 bases each). Trimming removed 4 bases at V and 4 bases at J, with 14 bases between. Germline V gives CDR1 MNHEY, CDR2 SMNVEV (reference sequence). The CDR3 sequence is 14 residues long. In DNA, the CDR3 is TGTGCCAGCAGTTCCGGGGCCTCCCGTTACGAGCAGTACTTC. This sequence encodes CASSSGASRYEQYF.

The V call is TRBV7-9, the J call TRBJ2-3; 8 bases are a match to TRBD1. The CDR3 has 15 amino acids. The junction had 4 bases not matched to a gene; V was cut back by 5 bases and J by 0 bases. Germline CDR1 reads SEHNR; CDR2 reads FQNEAQ (reference sequence). The CDR3 DNA is TGTGCCAGCAGCAACAGGGGGTCTAGCACAGATACGCAGTATTTT. It translates to CASSNRGSSTDTQYF. Full variable domain (rest looked up from reference TRBV7-9 and TRBJ2-3): DTGVSQNPRHKITKRGQNVTFRCDPISEHNRLYWYRQTLGQGPEFLTYFQNEAQLEKSRLLSDRFSAERPKGSFSTLEIQRTEQGDSAMYLCASSNRGSSTDTQYFGPGTRLTVL.

CDR3 residues: CASSQGTGNTEAFF. The CDR3, as DNA: TGCGCCAGCAGCCAGGGGACGGGGAACACTGAAGCTTTCTTT. The chain uses TRBV10-1 and TRBJ1-1, with a tentative D call TRBD1 (6 bases). CDR1 is WNHNN and CDR2 is SYGVQD in the germline V gene (reference sequence). The CDR3 runs to 14 residues. V gave up 6 bases and J gave up 1 base, with 12 bases separating them.

CDR3 in DNA: TGCGCCAGCAGTACGGGGCGGGGGTCAGATACGCAGTATTTT. It specifies CASSTGRGSDTQYF. The V gene is TRBV10-1, the J gene TRBJ2-3; 7 bases agree with TRBD2. The CDR3 totals 14 residues. Germline V lookup: CDR1 WNHNN, CDR2 SYGVQD (reference sequence). J was trimmed by 4 bases and V by 5 bases; bases with no gene match: 6.

This clone came up once. The CDR3 protein is CASSQDRAGASYEQYF. CDR3 bases: TGTGCCAGCAGCCAAGATCGGGCAGGGGCCTCCTACGAGCAGTACTTC. The rearrangement joins TRBV4-2 to TRBJ2-7; TRBD1 might be the D (6 bases). Trimming left V 0 bases short and J 0 bases short, with 12 bases between. The CDR3 consists of 16 residues. CDR1 LGHNA and CDR2 YNFKEQ come from the germline V gene.

The rearrangement uses TRBV19 and TRBJ2-5; 7 bases agree with TRBD1. The CDR3 totals 15 residues. Germline CDR1 and CDR2: LNHDA and SQIVND (reference sequence). The J segment lost 5 bases and the V segment lost 7 bases, leaving 13 bases of the junction unmatched. DNA for the CDR3: TGTGCCAGTACCCCCGGACAGGCAAATAGGGAGACCCAGTACTTC. Protein sequence: CASTPGQANRETQYF.

The chain has TRBV6-1 and TRBJ1-1; 12 bases agree with TRBD1. The CDR3 runs to 16 residues. Germline V gene lookup returns CDR1 MNHNS and CDR2 SASEGT. The J segment lost 4 bases and the V segment lost 4 bases, leaving 7 bases of the junction unmatched. The CDR3 region is CASSAEGQGASTEAFF. The CDR3 coding sequence is TGTGCCAGCAGTGCCGAGGGACAGGGGGCGTCCACTGAAGCTTTCTTT.

The chain combines TRBV2 with TRBJ1-1; 7 nucleotides align to TRBD1. Germline values: CDR1 SNHLY, CDR2 FYNNEI. Germline trimming cut 6 bases from V and 1 base from J; bases unmatched to any gene: 5. The CDR3 covers 14 residues. The CDR3: CASSRQGANTEAFF. CDR3 nucleotides: TGTGCCAGCAGCCGACAGGGCGCGAACACTGAAGCTTTCTTT.